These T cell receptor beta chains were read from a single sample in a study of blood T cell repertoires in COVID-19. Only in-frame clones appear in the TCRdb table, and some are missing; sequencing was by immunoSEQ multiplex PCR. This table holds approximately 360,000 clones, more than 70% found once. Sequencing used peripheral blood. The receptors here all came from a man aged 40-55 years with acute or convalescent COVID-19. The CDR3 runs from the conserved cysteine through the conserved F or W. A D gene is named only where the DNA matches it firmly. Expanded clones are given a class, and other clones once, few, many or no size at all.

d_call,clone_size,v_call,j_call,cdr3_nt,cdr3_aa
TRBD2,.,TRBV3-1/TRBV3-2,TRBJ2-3,TGTGCCAGCAGCCAATCCGTGACTAGCGGGGGTGCAGATACGCAGTATTTT,CASSQSVTSGGADTQYF
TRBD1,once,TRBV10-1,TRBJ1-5,TGCGCCAGCGGGGGACAGCTAGAGAGCAATCAGCCCCAGCATTTT,CASGGQLESNQPQHF
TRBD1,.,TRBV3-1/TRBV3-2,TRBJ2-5,TGTGCCAGCAGCCGGACAGGGGACGAGACCCAGTACTTC,CASSRTGDETQYF
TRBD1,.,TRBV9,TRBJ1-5,TGTGCCAGCAGCCGAAAACCGGGACAGCCTAATACACCGTTAAATCAGCCCCAGCATTTT,CASSRKPGQPNTPLNQPQHF
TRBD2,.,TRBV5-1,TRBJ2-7,TGCGCCAGCAGCTTAAGCCTAGCGGGAGCTTCATACGAGCAGTACTTC,CASSLSLAGASYEQYF
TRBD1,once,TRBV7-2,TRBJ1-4,TGTGCCAGCAGCTTAGTGGTAGGGGGCGGCGGTGAAAAACTGTTTTTT,CASSLVVGGGGEKLFF
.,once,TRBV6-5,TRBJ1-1,TGTGCCAGCAGTAGCGTCGGGGTAAACACTGAAGCTTTCTTT,CASSSVGVNTEAFF
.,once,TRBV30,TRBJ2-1,TGTGCCTGGAGTGTGGGTGGGCCACCTGGGTTCTTC,CAWSVGGPPGFF
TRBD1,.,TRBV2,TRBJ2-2,TGTGCCAGCAGGGAGCGGACAGGGTCCGGGGAGCTGTTTTTT,CASRERTGSGELFF
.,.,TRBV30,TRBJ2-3,TGTGCCTGGAGTGTAGTTACGACCGGGAGCTTATCAGATACGCAGTATTTT,CAWSVVTTGSLSDTQYF
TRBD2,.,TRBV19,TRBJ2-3,TGTGCCAGTACGCGGACTAGCGGGAGTGGGTTGACAGATACGCAGTATTTT,CASTRTSGSGLTDTQYF
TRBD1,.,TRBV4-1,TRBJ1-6,TGCGCCAGCAGCCAAAAGGGGACAGGGGGCATCTATAATTCACCCCTCCACTTT,CASSQKGTGGIYNSPLHF
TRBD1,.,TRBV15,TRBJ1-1,TGTGCCACCAGTAGGGGGCTTGGGACTGAAGCTTTCTTT,CATSRGLGTEAFF
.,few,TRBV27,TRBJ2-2,TGTGCCAGCAGTTTCAGGGGTGGCGGGGAGCTGTTTTTT,CASSFRGGGELFF
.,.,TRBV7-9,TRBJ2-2,TGTGCCAGCAGCTCGCAGTCCGGGGAGCTGTTTTTT,CASSSQSGELFF
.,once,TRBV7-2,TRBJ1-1,TGTGCCAGCAGCCTAGATGGGGGGTCCGCTTTGAACACTGAAGCTTTCTTT,CASSLDGGSALNTEAFF
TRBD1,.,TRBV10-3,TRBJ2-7,TGTGCCATCAGAAAGACAGGGGACGAGCAGTACTTC,CAIRKTGDEQYF
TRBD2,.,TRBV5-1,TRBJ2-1,TGCGCCAGCAGCACCAGCGGGAGAGATGGTGAGCAGTTCTTC,CASSTSGRDGEQFF
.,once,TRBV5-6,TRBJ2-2,TGTGCCAGCAGCTTAACAGGGCGCACCGGGGAGCTGTTTTTT,CASSLTGRTGELFF
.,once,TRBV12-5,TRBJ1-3,TGTGCTAGTGGCCTCCCGATACCCCTCAGGAACACCATATATTTT,CASGLPIPLRNTIYF
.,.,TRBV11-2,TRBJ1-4,TGTGCCAGCAGCTTAGAACGGTATAATGAAAAACTGTTTTTT,CASSLERYNEKLFF
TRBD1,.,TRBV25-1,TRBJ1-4,TGTGCCAGCAGTGAAAGGACAGGGGGTGGGGAAAAACTGTTTTTT,CASSERTGGGEKLFF
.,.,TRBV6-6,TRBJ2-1,TGTGCCAGCAGTTACAATAGCGAGTTTCAGGAGCAGTTCTTC,CASSYNSEFQEQFF
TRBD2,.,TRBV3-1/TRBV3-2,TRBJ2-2,TGTGCCAGCAGCCAAGATACGCTTATGGCGGGAGGGCCGTGGACCGGGGAGCTGTTTTTT,CASSQDTLMAGGPWTGELFF
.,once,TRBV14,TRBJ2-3,TGTGCCAGCAGCCCCCGACTGACGTCCACAGATACGCAGTATTTT,CASSPRLTSTDTQYF
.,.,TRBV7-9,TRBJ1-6,TGTGCCAGCAGCTACTTTCTAAATAATTCACCCCTCCACTTT,CASSYFLNNSPLHF
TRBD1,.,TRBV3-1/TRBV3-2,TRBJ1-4,TGTGCCAGCTCAGGGGGTACTAATGAAAAACTGTTTTTT,CASSGGTNEKLFF
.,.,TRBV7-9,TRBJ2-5,TGTGCCAGCAGCTTAGATCTACGGGAAAAGGCCCAGTACTTC,CASSLDLREKAQYF
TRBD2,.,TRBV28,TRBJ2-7,TGTGCCAGCAGGTCCGTTAGGGGACTAGTTCCCGAGCAGTACTTC,CASRSVRGLVPEQYF
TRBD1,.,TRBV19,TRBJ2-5,TGTGCCAGTTGGGACAGACACCAAGAGACCCAGTACTTC,CASWDRHQETQYF
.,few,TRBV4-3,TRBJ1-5,TGCGCCAGCAGCCAATCCCGGGACAACAATCAGCCCCAGCATTTT,CASSQSRDNNQPQHF
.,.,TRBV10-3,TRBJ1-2,TGTGCCATCAGTGAGTCAATTAACAGGGAGTCTCGTGGCTACACCTTC,CAISESINRESRGYTF
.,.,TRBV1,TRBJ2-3,TGCACCAGCAGCCATATGTGGGCGATAAGCACAGATACGCAGTATTTT,CTSSHMWAISTDTQYF
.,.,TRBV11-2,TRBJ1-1,TGTGCCAGCAGCTTTTATCAGGGAACCCTAGCTTTCTTT,CASSFYQGTLAFF
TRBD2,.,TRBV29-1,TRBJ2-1,TGCAGCGCTGGGACTACAAACTACAATGAGCAGTTCTTC,CSAGTTNYNEQFF
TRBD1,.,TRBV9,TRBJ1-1,TGTGCCAGCAGCCCCTCTATTATATCCGGGACAGGGGTGAACACTGAAGCTTTCTTT,CASSPSIISGTGVNTEAFF
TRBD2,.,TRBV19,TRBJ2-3,TGTGCCAGTAGTAGGGGACTAGCGGGAACGGCAGATACGCAGTATTTT,CASSRGLAGTADTQYF
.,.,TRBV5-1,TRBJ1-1,TGCGCCAGCAGCTATACAGAGCTGAACACTGAAGCTTTCTTT,CASSYTELNTEAFF
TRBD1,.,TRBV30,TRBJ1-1,TGTGCCTGGAGTTTAATTCCAGGGGGAACTGAAGCTTTCTTT,CAWSLIPGGTEAFF
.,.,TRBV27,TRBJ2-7,TGTGCCAGCAGGTCTAGCTCCTACGAGCAGTACTTC,CASRSSSYEQYF
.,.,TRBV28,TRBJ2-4,TGTGCCAGCAGTTTATTGAAGGTCGACTTTTTAACTAGAAACATTCAGTACTTC,CASSLLKVDFLTRNIQYF
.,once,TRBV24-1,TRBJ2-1,TGTGCCACCCAAACCCGCCACAGCAGCTCCTACAATGAGCAGTTCTTC,CATQTRHSSSYNEQFF
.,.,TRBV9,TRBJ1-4,TGTGCCAGCAGCGTAGACGGGAGGGCATACGAAAAACTGTTTTTT,CASSVDGRAYEKLFF
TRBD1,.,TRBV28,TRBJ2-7,TGTGCCAGCATTCTAAACAGGGGGGGACAGGGATACGAGCAGTACTTC,CASILNRGGQGYEQYF
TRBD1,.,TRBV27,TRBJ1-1,TGTGCCAGCAGTTTTGGGGACAGTCCCACTGAAGCTTTCTTT,CASSFGDSPTEAFF
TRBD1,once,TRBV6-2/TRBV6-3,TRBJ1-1,TGTGCCAGCAGTTACTCTTGGGCAGGGGGCGGCACTGAAGCTTTCTTT,CASSYSWAGGGTEAFF
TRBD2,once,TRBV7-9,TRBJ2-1,TGTGCCAGCAGCCGAACTAGCGGGAGCGACAATGAGCAGTTCTTC,CASSRTSGSDNEQFF
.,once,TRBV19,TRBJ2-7,TGTGTCAGTAGTATAGGGAGCGGCCCCTACGAGCAGTACTTC,CVSSIGSGPYEQYF
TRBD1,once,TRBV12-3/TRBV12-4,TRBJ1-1,TGTGCCAGCATCCAAACCCGGACAGGAGAAGCTTTCTTT,CASIQTRTGEAFF
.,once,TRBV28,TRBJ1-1,TGTGCCAGCAGTTTATCCCCTCTAGGCTCGAACACTGAAGCTTTCTTT,CASSLSPLGSNTEAFF